This T cell receptor (beta chain) was observed in a study of T and B cells in COVID-19 patients. Whole-study context: Blood was sampled from COVID-19 patients who were either actively infected or recovered.

By proportion, this clonotype is medium-sized. Its antigen is still unknown. Multiplex PCR with BIOMED2 TRB-A/B primer pools amplified TRB rearrangements. TCRdb ran MiXCR on the multiplex PCR reads and lists one entry per CDR3 protein. The top ten clones hold more than 10% of a sample with approximately 6,600 distinct CDR3 sequences, about a quarter of them seen once. Trimming removed 1 base from V and 2 bases from J; junction bases left unmatched: 5. The germline CDR1 and CDR2 sequences are KGHSH and LQKENI. The CDR3 has 16 amino acids. Each TRB amplification used roughly 230-550 ng of genomic DNA from blood. Study-wide findings and caveats: Patients with COVID-19 reportedly showed strongly skewed T cell receptor beta variable and joining gene usage. Highly clonal in active COVID-19, TRB repertoires exceeded healthy-donor diversity and richness at recovery. The recovered cohort had thousands of exclusive TCR clusters, including 30 or so low generation probability clusters.

The chain employs TRBV18 and TRBJ2-3, with 8 bases matching TRBD2. The sample consisted of blood. The sequence came from a human donor with active COVID-19. This CDR3 is CASSPQAGATTDTQYF. The CDR3 DNA reads TGTGCCAGCTCACCACAAGCGGGGGCGACCACAGATACGCAGTATTTT.